The present T cell receptor (beta chain) was sequenced within a study of post-analysis software for immune sequencing data. About the study: Some patients lacked subtype; others had relapsing-remitting, secondary progressive or progressive-relapsing disease. Study findings and constraints: Pronounced co-clustering by F measure was evident among identically batched samples. Diversity measured as normalized Chao1 was significantly lower in multiple sclerosis patients than in controls. Among five TRBV segments more frequent in patients than controls were TRBV5-6, TRBV5-1 and TRBV20-1.

There are 15 residues in the CDR3. With V trimmed by 5 bases and J by 0 bases, 2 bases remained unmatched. Germline V lookup: CDR1 MNHEY, CDR2 SVGEGT. A note on this clonotype: What it recognizes is unknown.

Each TCR beta cDNA library carried unique molecular identifiers. The source material, about 0.95 to 10 million T cells, gave rise to about 490,000 cDNA molecules. TCRdb recomputed calls from the PCR reads with MiXCR, one row per CDR3 protein. The table includes hundreds of thousands of distinct CDR3 sequences, around 27% detected once. The chain is built from TRBV6-2 or TRBV6-3 and TRBJ2-1, with 9 bases identical to TRBD2. The sequencing input was blood. The TCR was taken from a girl aged 5-17 years with multiple sclerosis. The CDR3 spells CASSLAGHSYNEQFF. The CDR3 bases are TGTGCCAGCAGTCTAGCGGGGCACTCCTACAATGAGCAGTTCTTC.